The 2 T cell receptor beta chains below come from one sample, sequenced in a study of T cell clonotyping in hematopoietic cell transplantation (dated by TCRdb to the early 2020s). Interpreted using the paper, the time point label stands for: 30 days after allo-HCT. Library preparation was by the immunoSEQ multiplex PCR assay. TCRdb limited this immuneACCESS table to in-frame rearrangements with V and J called. A share of clones is missing; checked studies link under half to unresolved V genes, and the rest is unexplained. The sample data list around 15,000 clones, and around 98% of these were observed just once. The biggest ten clones account for less than 5% of the sample. This specimen was peripheral blood mononuclear cells, taken 30 days after allogeneic stem cell transplant. Receptors originate from a female patient aged 50-60 years who had an allogeneic stem cell transplant from an unrelated donor, so T cells may come from the graft donor. Some clones in this sample may be carry-over from other donors' samples.

In its sample, this clone is large. The chain is built from TRBV5-6 and TRBJ1-6; 7 bases align to TRBD1. The V gene end was trimmed by 3 bases and the J gene end by 7 bases; junction bases not matched to a gene: 7. This CDR3 has 15 residues. From germline, CDR1 is SGHDT and CDR2 YYEEEE. CDR3 nucleotide sequence: TGTGCCAGCAGCTGGGACAGAGCCCTAAATTCACCCCTCCACTTT. This gives the protein CASSWDRALNSPLHF.

This clone was seen once. The chain recombines TRBV2 with TRBJ1-2, with D perhaps TRBD1 (6 bases). Trimming shortened V by 5 bases and J by 4 bases, and 11 bases separated the two germline ends. The V gene's germline CDR1 is SNHLY and CDR2 FYNNEI. The CDR3 contains 13 residues. The DNA for the CDR3 is TGTGCCAGCAGTCAGGGGATCCGCTATGGCTACACCTTC. It yields the protein CASSQGIRYGYTF.